The table lists the clone carrying this T cell receptor (beta chain) with a count of one. Participants' reported clinical history set cohort assignment. Only in-frame clones appear in the TCRdb table, and some are missing; sequencing was by immunoSEQ multiplex PCR. The table lists some 170,000 clones, 70% to 85% of them singletons. The data belong to a study of blood T cell repertoires in COVID-19. V was cut by 5 bases and J by 3 bases, with 20 bases left in between. CDR1 is MNHEY, CDR2 SMNVEV, per germline (reference sequence). The CDR3 contains 17 residues. This clonotype was obtained from a man in his fifties or sixties who had recovered from COVID-19. Sequences were obtained from PBMCs or T cells enriched from blood (not recorded which). The chain employs TRBV27 and TRBJ2-1; D is perhaps TRBD1 (5 bases). The CDR3: CASSAPLGAENYNEQFF. As DNA, the CDR3 is TGTGCCAGCAGTGCCCCCCTAGGGGCGGAGAACTACAATGAGCAGTTCTTC.